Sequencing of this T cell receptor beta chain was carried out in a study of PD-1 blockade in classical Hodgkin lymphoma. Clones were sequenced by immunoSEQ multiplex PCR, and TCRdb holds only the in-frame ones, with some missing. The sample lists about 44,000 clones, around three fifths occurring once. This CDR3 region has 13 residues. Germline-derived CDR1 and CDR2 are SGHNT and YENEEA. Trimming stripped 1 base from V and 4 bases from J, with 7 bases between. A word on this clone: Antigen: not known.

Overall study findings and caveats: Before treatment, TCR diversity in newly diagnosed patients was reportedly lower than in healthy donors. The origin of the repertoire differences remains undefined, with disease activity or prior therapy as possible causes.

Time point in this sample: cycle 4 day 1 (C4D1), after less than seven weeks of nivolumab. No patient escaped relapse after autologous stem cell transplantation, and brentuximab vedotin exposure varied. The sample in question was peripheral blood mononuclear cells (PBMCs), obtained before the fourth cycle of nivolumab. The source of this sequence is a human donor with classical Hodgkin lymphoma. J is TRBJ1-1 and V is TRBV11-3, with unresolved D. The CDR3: CASSLAFGTEAFF. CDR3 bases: TGTGCCAGCAGCTTAGCTTTCGGCACTGAAGCTTTCTTT. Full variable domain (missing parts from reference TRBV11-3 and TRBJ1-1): EAGVVQSPRYKIIEKKQPVAFWCNPISGHNTLYWYLQNLGQGPELLIRYENEEAVDDSQLPKDRFSAERLKGVDSTLKIQPAELGDSAVYLCASSLAFGTEAFFGQGTRLTVV.